The 2 T cell receptor beta chains in this list originate from one sample, sequenced in a study of blood T cell repertoires in COVID-19. The protocol was immunoSEQ multiplex PCR, while the TCRdb copy is restricted to in-frame clones and leaves out a portion. The sample contains some 200,000 clones, roughly 85% of which appear only once. Specimen: peripheral blood. The receptors originated from a woman aged 55-70 years with acute or convalescent COVID-19.

The chain couples TRBV7-3 to TRBJ2-1; 7 bases match TRBD2. The J segment lost 0 bases and the V segment lost 5 bases, leaving 7 bases of the junction unmatched. The germline V gene has CDR1 SGHTA and CDR2 FQGTGA. The CDR3 is 16 residues long. This chain's CDR3 is CASSRYGGSSYNEQFF. The CDR3 bases are TGTGCCAGCAGCCGCTACGGCGGGAGCTCCTACAATGAGCAGTTCTTC.

The V gene is TRBV7-8, the J gene TRBJ1-4; a weak D match, TRBD1 (6 bases). The CDR3 extends over 17 amino acids. From germline, CDR1 is SGHVS and CDR2 FQNEAQ. Between the trimmed V and J ends, which lost 4 bases and 0 bases, there was a span of 15 bases. The CDR3 region is CASSSSGGPATNEKLFF. CDR3 nucleotide sequence: TGTGCCAGCAGCTCATCCGGGGGGCCTGCAACTAATGAAAAACTGTTTTTT.